The clone carrying this T cell receptor beta chain was detected ten times or more. This sample stems from a study of neurological immune-mediated disorders. The J segment lost 2 bases and the V segment lost 2 bases, leaving 1 base of the junction unmatched. CDR3 length: 16 residues. Germline V gene sequence: CDR1 SGHKS, CDR2 YYEKEE (reference sequence). The unsorted libraries were produced from 2 million PBMCs held at -80 C. The cDNA was synthesized by means of template-switch 5'RACE, which was carried out with 10-nucleotide random UMIs. TCRdb re-called the 5' RACE reads with MiXCR, one entry per CDR3 protein. The profile covers fewer than 30,000 distinct CDR3 sequences, with about 6.3% appearing a single time and approximately 4.3% taken by the ten largest.

The sequence derives from a middle-aged woman in good health. This sequence joins TRBV5-5 and TRBJ2-1; the match to TRBD2 covers 13 bases. Input material: PBMCs. CDR3 in amino acids: CASSLGTSGAYNEQFF. The CDR3 DNA follows: TGTGCCAGCAGCTTAGGGACTAGCGGGGCCTACAATGAGCAGTTCTTC. Full variable domain (remainder filled in from reference TRBV5-5 and TRBJ2-1): DAGVTQSPTHLIKTRGQQVTLRCSPISGHKSVSWYQQVLGQGPQFIFQYYEKEERGRGNFPDRFSARQFPNYSSELNVNALLLGDSALYLCASSLGTSGAYNEQFFGPGTRLTVL.